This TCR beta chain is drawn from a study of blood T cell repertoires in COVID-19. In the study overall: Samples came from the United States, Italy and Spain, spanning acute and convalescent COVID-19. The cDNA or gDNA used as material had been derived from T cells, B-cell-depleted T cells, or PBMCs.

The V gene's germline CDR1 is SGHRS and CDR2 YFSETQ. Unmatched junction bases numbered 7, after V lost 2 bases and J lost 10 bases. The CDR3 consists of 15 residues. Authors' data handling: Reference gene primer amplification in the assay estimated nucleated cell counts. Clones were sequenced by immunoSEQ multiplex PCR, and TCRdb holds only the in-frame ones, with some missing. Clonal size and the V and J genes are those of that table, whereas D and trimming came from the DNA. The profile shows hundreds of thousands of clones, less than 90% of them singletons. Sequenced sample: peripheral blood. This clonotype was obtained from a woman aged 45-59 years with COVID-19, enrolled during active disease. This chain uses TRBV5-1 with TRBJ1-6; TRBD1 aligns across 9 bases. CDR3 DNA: TGCGCCAGCAGCTTATCCGGGACAGGGAGATCACCCCTCCACTTT. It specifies CASSLSGTGRSPLHF.